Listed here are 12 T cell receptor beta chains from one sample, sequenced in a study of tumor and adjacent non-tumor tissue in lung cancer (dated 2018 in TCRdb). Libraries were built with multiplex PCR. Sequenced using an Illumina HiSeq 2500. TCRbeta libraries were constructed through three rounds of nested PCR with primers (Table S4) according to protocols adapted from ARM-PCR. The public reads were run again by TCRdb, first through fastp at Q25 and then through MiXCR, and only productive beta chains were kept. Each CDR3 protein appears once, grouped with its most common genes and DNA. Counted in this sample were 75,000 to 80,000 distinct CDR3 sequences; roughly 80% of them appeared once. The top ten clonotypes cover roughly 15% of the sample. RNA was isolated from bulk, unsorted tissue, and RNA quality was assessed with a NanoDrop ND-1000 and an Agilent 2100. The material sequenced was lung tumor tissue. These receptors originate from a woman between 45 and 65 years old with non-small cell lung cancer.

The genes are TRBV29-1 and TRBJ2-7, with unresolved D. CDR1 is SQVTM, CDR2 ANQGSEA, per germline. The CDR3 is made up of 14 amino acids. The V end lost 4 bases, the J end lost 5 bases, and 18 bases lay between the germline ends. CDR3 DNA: TGCAGCGTTGCTCTGGCTGGAGTTTTCGACGAGCAGTACTTC. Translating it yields CSVALAGVFDEQYF.

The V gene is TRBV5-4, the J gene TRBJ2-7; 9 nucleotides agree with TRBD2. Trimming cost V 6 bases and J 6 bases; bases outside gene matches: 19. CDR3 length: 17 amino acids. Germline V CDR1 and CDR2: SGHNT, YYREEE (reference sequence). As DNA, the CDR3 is TGTGCCAGCAACTCGGGACTAGCAGGAGTCCAAAGAGGCGAGCAGTACTTC. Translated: CASNSGLAGVQRGEQYF.

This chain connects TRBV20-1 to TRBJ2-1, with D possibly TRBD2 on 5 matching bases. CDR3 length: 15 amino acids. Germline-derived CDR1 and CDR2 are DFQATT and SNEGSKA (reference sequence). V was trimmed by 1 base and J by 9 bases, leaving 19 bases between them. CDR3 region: CSARATSWRCGEQFF. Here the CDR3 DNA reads TGCAGTGCTAGAGCCACTAGTTGGAGATGCGGTGAGCAGTTCTTC.

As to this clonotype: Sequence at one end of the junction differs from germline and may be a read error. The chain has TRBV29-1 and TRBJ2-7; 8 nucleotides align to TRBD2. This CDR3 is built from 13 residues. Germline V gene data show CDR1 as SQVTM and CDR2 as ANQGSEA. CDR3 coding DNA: TGCAGCGTGCGGGGGGATACCTCCAACGAGCAGTACTTC. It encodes CSVRGDTSNEQYF.

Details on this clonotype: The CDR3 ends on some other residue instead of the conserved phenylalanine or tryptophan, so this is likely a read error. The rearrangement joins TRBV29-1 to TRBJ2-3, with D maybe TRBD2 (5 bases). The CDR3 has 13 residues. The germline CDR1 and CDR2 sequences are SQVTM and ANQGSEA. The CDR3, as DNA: TGCAGCATTGACCGGGATAGCACAGATACTCAGTATTTG. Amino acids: CSIDRDSTDTQYL.

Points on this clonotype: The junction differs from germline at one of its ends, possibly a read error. Here the CDR3 reads CNARGYQGELDTEAFF. The DNA of the CDR3 is TGCAATGCTAGAGGGTACCAGGGGGAGTTGGACACTGAAGCTTTCTTT. The V and J genes are TRBV20-1 and TRBJ1-1; 7 positions agree with TRBD1. The CDR3 covers 16 residues. The V gene's germline CDR1 is DFQATT and CDR2 SNEGSKA (reference sequence).

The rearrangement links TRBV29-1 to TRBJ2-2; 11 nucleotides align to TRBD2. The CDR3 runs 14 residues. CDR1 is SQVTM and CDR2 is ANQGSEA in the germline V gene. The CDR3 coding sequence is TGCAGGGTGGGGACTAGCGGCAACACCGGGGAGCTGTTTTTT. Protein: CRVGTSGNTGELFF.

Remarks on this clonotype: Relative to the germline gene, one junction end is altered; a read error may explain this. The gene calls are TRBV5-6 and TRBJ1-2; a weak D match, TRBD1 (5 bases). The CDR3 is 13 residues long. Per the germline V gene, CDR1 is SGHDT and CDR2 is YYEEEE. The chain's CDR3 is CANSLQGNHGYTF. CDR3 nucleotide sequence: TGTGCCAACAGCTTGCAGGGAAACCATGGCTACACCTTC. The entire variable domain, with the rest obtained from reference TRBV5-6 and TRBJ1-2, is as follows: DAGVTQSPTHLIKTRGQQVTLRCSPKSGHDTVSWYQQALGQGPQFIFQYYEEEERQRGNFPDRFSGHQFPNYSSELNVNALLLGDSALYLCANSLQGNHGYTFGSGTRLTVV.

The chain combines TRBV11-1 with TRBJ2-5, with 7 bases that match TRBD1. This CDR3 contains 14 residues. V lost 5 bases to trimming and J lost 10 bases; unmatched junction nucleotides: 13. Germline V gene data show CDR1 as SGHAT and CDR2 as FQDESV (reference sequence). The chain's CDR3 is CASSPYRGSEFQYF. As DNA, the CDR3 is TGTGCCAGCAGCCCATACAGGGGATCAGAGTTCCAGTACTTC.

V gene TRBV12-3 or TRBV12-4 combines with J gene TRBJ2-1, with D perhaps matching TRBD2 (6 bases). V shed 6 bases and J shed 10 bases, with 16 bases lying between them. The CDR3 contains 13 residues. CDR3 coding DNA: TGTGCCAGCAGAACCGCCGGGACTTCGGAGCAGTTCTTC. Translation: CASRTAGTSEQFF.

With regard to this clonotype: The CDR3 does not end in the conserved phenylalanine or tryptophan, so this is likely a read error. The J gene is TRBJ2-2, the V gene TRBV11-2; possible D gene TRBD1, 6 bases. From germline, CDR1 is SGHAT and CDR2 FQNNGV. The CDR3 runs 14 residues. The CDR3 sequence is CTSSKNWDTGKLFV. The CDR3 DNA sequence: TGTACCAGCAGCAAAAACTGGGACACCGGGAAGCTGTTTGTT.

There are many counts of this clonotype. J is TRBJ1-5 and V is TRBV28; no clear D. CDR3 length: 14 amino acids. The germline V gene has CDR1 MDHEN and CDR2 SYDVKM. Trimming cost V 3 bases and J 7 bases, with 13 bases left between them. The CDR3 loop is CASSLLAGGQPQHF. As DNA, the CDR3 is TGTGCCAGCAGTTTGCTCGCGGGCGGACAGCCCCAGCATTTT.